The 20 T cell receptor beta chains presented below share a single source sample, sequenced in a study of T cells in localized non-small cell lung cancer. Profiling relied on immunoSEQ multiplex PCR, and the TCRdb table lists in-frame clones only, not all of them. This table holds over 25,000 clones, around 80% found once. This material consisted of peripheral blood, taken before any cancer treatment. All receptors come from an older male donor with stage II squamous cell lung carcinoma.

This clone came up a few times. The chain carries TRBV5-1 and TRBJ2-1, with 14 bases matching TRBD2. The ends lost 2 bases at V and 1 base at J; junction bases unmatched: 5. The CDR3 spans 18 residues. Germline V lookup: CDR1 SGHRS, CDR2 YFSETQ. The CDR3: CASSFGTSGGSSYNEQFF. CDR3 bases: TGCGCCAGCAGCTTTGGGACTAGCGGGGGCTCATCCTACAATGAGCAGTTCTTC.

The V gene is TRBV6-1, the J gene TRBJ1-4; perhaps TRBD1 as D (5 bases). The germline CDR1 and CDR2 sequences are MNHNS and SASEGT. The ends were cut back, 1 base at V and 8 bases at J, with 11 bases in the middle. This CDR3 is built from 14 residues. DNA of the CDR3: TGTGCCAGCAGTGAAGGGGGGACGTACGAAAAACTGTTTTTT. Translated: CASSEGGTYEKLFF.

This chain joins TRBV6-1 and TRBJ2-7; D is undetermined. The CDR3 length is 15 residues. The V end was cut by 5 bases, the J end by 0 bases, with 14 bases between. The germline CDR1 and CDR2 sequences are MNHNS and SASEGT. DNA of the CDR3: TGTGCCAGCAGTTCCTTGGGGTTTAGCTCCTACGAGCAGTACTTC. This gives the protein CASSSLGFSSYEQYF.

The chain employs TRBV30 and TRBJ1-2; 9 bases agree with TRBD1. This CDR3 has 14 amino acids. J lost 4 bases, V lost 0 bases, and 3 bases had no gene match. The germline gives CDR1 GTSNPN, CDR2 SVGIG (reference sequence). The chain's CDR3 is CAWSVRQGVYGYTF. DNA for the CDR3: TGTGCCTGGAGTGTACGACAGGGGGTCTATGGCTACACCTTC.

The chain employs TRBV11-2 and TRBJ2-1; 12 bases are shared with TRBD2. Germline V gene data show CDR1 as SGHAT and CDR2 as FQNNGV. The length of the CDR3 is 15 residues. Unmatched junction bases numbered 3, after V lost 5 bases and J lost 4 bases. CDR3 DNA: TGTGCCAGCAGCCTAACTAGCGGGGGGTACAATGAGCAGTTCTTC. This encodes CASSLTSGGYNEQFF.

This rearrangement joins TRBV6-6 to TRBJ2-7; D uncertain. Germline CDR1 reads MNHNY; CDR2 reads SVGAGI (reference sequence). V was shortened by 6 bases and J by 2 bases, with 14 bases between the two germline ends. The CDR3 has 14 residues. CDR3 residues: CASSLSASTYEQYF. CDR3 sequence (DNA): TGTGCCAGCAGCTTGAGCGCCTCTACCTACGAGCAGTACTTC.

This chain links TRBV25-1 with TRBJ1-3; no definite D call. The CDR3 is made up of 14 amino acids. In germline, CDR1 is MGHDK, CDR2 SYGVNS. V was pared by 2 bases and J by 0 bases, with 5 bases between. CDR3 sequence reads: CASSEESSGNTIYF. Here the CDR3 DNA reads TGTGCCAGCAGTGAAGAGAGCTCTGGAAACACCATATATTTT.

The CDR3 is CSVEEKTGGTLYGYTF. CDR3 in DNA: TGCAGCGTTGAAGAGAAGACAGGGGGGACACTCTATGGCTACACCTTC. V and J are TRBV29-1 and TRBJ1-2, with 9 bases fitting TRBD1. J lost 4 bases, V lost 0 bases, and 9 bases had no gene match. Germline-derived CDR1 and CDR2 are SQVTM and ANQGSEA. CDR3 length equals 16 residues.

This chain links TRBV5-1 with TRBJ2-5; the match to TRBD1 covers 10 bases. Trimming took 4 bases from V and 2 from J; bases not matched to a gene: 5. CDR3 length equals 15 residues. The germline gives CDR1 SGHRS, CDR2 YFSETQ. CDR3 DNA: TGCGCCAGCAGCGGGGGGACAGGGGTTCAAGAGACCCAGTACTTC. Its translation is CASSGGTGVQETQYF.

The rearrangement links TRBV6-4 to TRBJ1-5; D remains ambiguous. Germline V gene sequence: CDR1 MRHNA, CDR2 SNTAGT. The CDR3 has 13 amino acids. Trimming took 5 bases from V and 2 from J, leaving 7 bases between them. The CDR3: CASSSDRNQPQHF. The CDR3, as DNA: TGTGCCAGCAGTTCGGATCGCAATCAGCCCCAGCATTTT.

The chain recombines TRBV2 with TRBJ1-2, with D perhaps matching TRBD1 (5 bases). Germline loops: CDR1 SNHLY, CDR2 FYNNEI. This CDR3 has 12 amino acids. V lost 8 bases and J 4 bases, leaving 11 bases between the germline ends. The CDR3 nucleotides are TGTGCCAGCGGGGCCCGGTCCTATGGCTACACCTTC. This codes for CASGARSYGYTF.

The gene calls are TRBV7-9 and TRBJ2-5, with unresolved D. This CDR3 has 12 residues. Germline-derived CDR1 and CDR2 are SEHNR and FQNEAQ (reference sequence). Trimming cost V 5 bases and J 7 bases, with 11 bases left between them. In DNA form, the CDR3 reads TGTGCCAGCAGCCCTATCGAGGCGACCCAGTACTTC. Protein: CASSPIEATQYF.

The genes are TRBV27 and TRBJ1-5, with D unresolved. V lost 5 bases and J lost 11, with 16 bases in between. The germline V gene encodes CDR1 MNHEY and CDR2 SMNVEV (reference sequence). CDR3 size: 13 residues. The CDR3 DNA follows: TGTGCCAGCAGTCCGGGATCCATCAAGACCCAGCATTTT. Its translation: CASSPGSIKTQHF.

The rearrangement links TRBV6-5 to TRBJ1-2; 7 bases match TRBD1. CDR1 and CDR2 from the germline V gene are MNHEY and SVGAGI. CDR3 length: 16 amino acids. The V gene end was trimmed by 1 base and the J gene end by 6 bases; junction bases not matched to a gene: 11. CDR3 region: CASSYFRQGFPDGYTF. In DNA form, the CDR3 reads TGTGCCAGCAGTTACTTCCGACAGGGATTTCCTGATGGCTACACCTTC.

The chain is built from TRBV2 and TRBJ1-4; D not certain. This CDR3 region has 12 residues. The V end was cut by 10 bases, the J end by 1 base, with 7 bases between. Germline assignment: CDR1 SNHLY and CDR2 FYNNEI. Here the CDR3 reads CATEGTNEKLFF. The CDR3 DNA sequence: TGTGCCACCGAGGGAACTAATGAAAAACTGTTTTTT.

This clone was detected only once. V and J are TRBV15 and TRBJ2-7, with 10 nucleotides matching TRBD2. CDR1 is LNHNV and CDR2 is YYDKDF in the germline V gene (reference sequence). The CDR3 runs 16 residues. With 6 bases clipped from V and 7 bases from J, the junction kept 15 bases outside the gene matches. CDR3 in amino acids: CATRAAKGLAGEEQYF. The CDR3 DNA reads TGTGCCACCAGAGCGGCTAAGGGGCTAGCGGGAGAGGAGCAGTACTTC.

This clone is medium-sized by share. The rearrangement joins TRBV29-1 to TRBJ2-1; 7 bases match TRBD2. This CDR3 contains 16 residues. Germline V CDR1 and CDR2: SQVTM, ANQGSEA. CDR3 loop: CSVNIRGGSSYNEQFF. The CDR3 DNA reads as TGCAGTGTTAATATTCGGGGCGGGAGCTCCTACAATGAGCAGTTCTTC.

The chain carries TRBV7-9 and TRBJ2-7; 7 bases match TRBD1. V shed 5 bases and J 2 bases; nucleotides not matched to a gene: 6. Germline CDR1 SEHNR, CDR2 FQNEAQ (reference sequence). This CDR3 comprises 14 residues. CDR3 protein: CASSETGTAYEQYF. As DNA, the CDR3 is TGTGCCAGCAGCGAAACCGGGACAGCCTACGAGCAGTACTTC.

Remarks on this clone: At one of its ends the junction is not consistent with the germline gene, which may arise from a read error. The rearrangement joins TRBV5-4 to TRBJ2-7; D ambiguous. CDR1 and CDR2 (germline): SGHNT, YYREEE (reference sequence). CDR3 length: 12 amino acids. This CDR3 reads CASSLDGYGQYF. CDR3 bases: TGTGCCAGCAGCTTGGACGGCTACGGGCAGTACTTC.

The chain uses TRBV19 and TRBJ1-2, with 8 bases identical to TRBD1. Trimming removed 3 bases from V and 5 bases from J; junction bases left unmatched: 11. Germline V CDR1 and CDR2: LNHDA, SQIVND (reference sequence). This CDR3 is 16 amino acids long. DNA for the CDR3: TGTGCCAGTAGTATGGGGACAGGCCGAACGGGGTATGGCTACACCTTC. Translating it yields CASSMGTGRTGYGYTF.